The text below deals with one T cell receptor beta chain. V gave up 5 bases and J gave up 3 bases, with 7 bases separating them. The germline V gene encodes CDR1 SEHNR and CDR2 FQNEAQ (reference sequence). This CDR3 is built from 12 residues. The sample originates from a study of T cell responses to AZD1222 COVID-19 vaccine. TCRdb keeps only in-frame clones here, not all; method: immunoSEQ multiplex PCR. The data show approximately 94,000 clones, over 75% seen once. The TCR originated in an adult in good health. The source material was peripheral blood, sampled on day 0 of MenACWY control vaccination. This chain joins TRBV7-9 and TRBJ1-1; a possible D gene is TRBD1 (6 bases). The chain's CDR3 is CASSPGDTEAFF. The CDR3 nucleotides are TGTGCCAGCAGCCCAGGGGACACTGAAGCTTTCTTT.